This entry is about one TCR beta chain. Its antigen remains unknown. The method was immunoSEQ multiplex PCR; TCRdb's version includes in-frame clones alone and lacks a portion of them. The sample includes approximately 90,000 clones, 85% to 90% of them seen just once. These data belong to a study of T cell responses to AZD1222 COVID-19 vaccine. Overall study: Second doses that came at about 4 or about 12 weeks were put together. Study-wide points: Elevations in Spike-specific TCR breadth and depth followed administration of two AZD1222 doses. Samples come after the peak T cell response, not at day 14.

This receptor was identified in an adult in good health. The source material was peripheral blood, sampled on day 0 of AZD1222 vaccination.

This chain's CDR3 is CASCRDGQMFEQYF. In nucleotides, the CDR3 is TGTGCCAGCTGCCGGGACGGCCAAATGTTCGAGCAGTACTTC. The chain uses TRBV10-3 and TRBJ2-7; D possibly matches TRBD1 or TRBD2 (5 bases each). Looked up from germline, CDR1 is ENHRY and CDR2 is SYGVKD. Trimming shortened V by 10 bases and J by 6 bases, and 22 bases separated the two germline ends. The CDR3 runs to 14 residues.